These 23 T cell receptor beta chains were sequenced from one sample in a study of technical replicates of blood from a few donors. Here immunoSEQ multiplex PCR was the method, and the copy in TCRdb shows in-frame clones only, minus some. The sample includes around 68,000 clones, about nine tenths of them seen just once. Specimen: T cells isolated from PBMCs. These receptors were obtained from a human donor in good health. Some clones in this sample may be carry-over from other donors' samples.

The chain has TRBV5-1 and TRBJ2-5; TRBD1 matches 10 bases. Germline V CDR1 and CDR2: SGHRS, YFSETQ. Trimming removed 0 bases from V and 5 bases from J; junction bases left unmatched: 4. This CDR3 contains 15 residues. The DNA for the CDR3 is TGCGCCAGCAGCTTGGGGACAGGGGGGGGCGAGACCCAGTACTTC. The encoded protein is CASSLGTGGGETQYF.

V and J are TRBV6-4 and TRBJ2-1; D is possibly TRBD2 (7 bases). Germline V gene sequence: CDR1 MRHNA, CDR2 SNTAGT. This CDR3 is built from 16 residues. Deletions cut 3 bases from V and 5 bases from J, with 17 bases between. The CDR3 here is CASSEGGEGWDNEQFF. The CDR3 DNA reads TGTGCCAGCAGTGAAGGGGGGGAAGGATGGGACAATGAGCAGTTCTTC.

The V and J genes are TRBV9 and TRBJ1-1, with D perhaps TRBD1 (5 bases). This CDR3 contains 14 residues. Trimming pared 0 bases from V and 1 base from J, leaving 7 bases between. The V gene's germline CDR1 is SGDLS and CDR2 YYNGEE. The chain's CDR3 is CASSVAGSNTEAFF. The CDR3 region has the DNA TGTGCCAGCAGCGTAGCAGGGTCGAACACTGAAGCTTTCTTT. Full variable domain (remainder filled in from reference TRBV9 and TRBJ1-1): DSGVTQTPKHLITATGQRVTLRCSPRSGDLSVYWYQQSLDQGLQFLIQYYNGEERAKGNILERFSAQQFPDLHSELNLSSLELGDSALYFCASSVAGSNTEAFFGQGTRLTVV.

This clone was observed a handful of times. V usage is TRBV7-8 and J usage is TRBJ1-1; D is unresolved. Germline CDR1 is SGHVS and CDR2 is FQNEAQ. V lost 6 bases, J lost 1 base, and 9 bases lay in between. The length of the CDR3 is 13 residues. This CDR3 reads CASRPRGNTEAFF. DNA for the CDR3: TGTGCCAGCAGGCCGCGGGGGAACACTGAAGCTTTCTTT.

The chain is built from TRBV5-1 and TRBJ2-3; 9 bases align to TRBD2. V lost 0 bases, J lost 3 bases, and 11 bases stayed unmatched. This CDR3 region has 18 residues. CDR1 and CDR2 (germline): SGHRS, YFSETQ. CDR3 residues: CASSLALAGLTGTDTQYF. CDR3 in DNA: TGCGCCAGCAGCTTGGCTCTAGCGGGGCTCACGGGGACAGATACGCAGTATTTT.

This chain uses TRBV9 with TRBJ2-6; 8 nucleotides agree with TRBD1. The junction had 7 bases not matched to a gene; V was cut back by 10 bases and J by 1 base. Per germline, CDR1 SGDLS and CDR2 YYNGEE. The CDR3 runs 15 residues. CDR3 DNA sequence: TGTGCCTCGGACAGGGCCTTTTCTGGGGCCAACGTCCTGACTTTC. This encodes CASDRAFSGANVLTF. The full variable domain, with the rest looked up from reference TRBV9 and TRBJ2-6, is DSGVTQTPKHLITATGQRVTLRCSPRSGDLSVYWYQQSLDQGLQFLIQYYNGEERAKGNILERFSAQQFPDLHSELNLSSLELGDSALYFCASDRAFSGANVLTFGAGSRLTVL.

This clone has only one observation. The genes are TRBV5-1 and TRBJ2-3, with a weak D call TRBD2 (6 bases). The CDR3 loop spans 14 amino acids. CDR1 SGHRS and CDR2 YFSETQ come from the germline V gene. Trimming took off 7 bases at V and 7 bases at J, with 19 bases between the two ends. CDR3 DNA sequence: TGCGCCAGCCAGGTGGGGGGAACTTCTTATACGCAGTATTTT. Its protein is CASQVGGTSYTQYF.

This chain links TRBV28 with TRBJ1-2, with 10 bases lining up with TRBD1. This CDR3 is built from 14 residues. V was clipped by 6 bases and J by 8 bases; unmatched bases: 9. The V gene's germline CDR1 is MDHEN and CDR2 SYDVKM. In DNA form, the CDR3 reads TGTGCCAGCAGCTTTGACAGGGGGCCTGGCGGCTACACCTTC. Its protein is CASSFDRGPGGYTF.

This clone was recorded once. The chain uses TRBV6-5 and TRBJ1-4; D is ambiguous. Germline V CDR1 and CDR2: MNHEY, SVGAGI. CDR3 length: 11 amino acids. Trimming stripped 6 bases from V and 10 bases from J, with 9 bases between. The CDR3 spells CASSRSGKLFF. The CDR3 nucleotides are TGTGCCAGCAGCCGCTCGGGAAAACTGTTTTTT.

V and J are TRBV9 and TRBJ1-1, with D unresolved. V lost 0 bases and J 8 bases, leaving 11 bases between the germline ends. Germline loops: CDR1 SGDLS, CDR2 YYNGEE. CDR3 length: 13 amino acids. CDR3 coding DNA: TGTGCCAGCAGCGTAGGAGGCGGGTACGAAGCTTTCTTT. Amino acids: CASSVGGGYEAFF.

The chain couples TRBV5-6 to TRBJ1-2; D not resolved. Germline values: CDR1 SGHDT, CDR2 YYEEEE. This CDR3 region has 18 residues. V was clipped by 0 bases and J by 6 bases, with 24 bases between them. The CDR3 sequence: CASSLESLGSTHVNGYTF. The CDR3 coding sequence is TGTGCCAGCAGCTTGGAGTCTCTGGGCAGCACACACGTTAATGGCTACACCTTC.

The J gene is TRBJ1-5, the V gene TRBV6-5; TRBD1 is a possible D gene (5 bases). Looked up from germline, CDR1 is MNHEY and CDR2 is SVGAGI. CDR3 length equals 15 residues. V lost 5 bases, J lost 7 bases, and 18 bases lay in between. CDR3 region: CASSISQGFGQPQHF. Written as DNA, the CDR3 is TGTGCCAGCAGTATCAGTCAGGGTTTTGGACAGCCCCAGCATTTT.

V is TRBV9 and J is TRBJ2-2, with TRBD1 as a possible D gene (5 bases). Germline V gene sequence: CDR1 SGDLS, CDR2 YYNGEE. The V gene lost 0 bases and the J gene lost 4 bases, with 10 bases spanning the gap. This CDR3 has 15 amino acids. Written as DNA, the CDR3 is TGTGCCAGCAGCGTAGAGGGGCTACCCACCGGGGAGCTGTTTTTT. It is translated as CASSVEGLPTGELFF.

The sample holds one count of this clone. The DNA for the CDR3 is TGCAGCGTTCCAGCGGGGGACAGCCAGCGTTTAGGCGAAGGACTGTTTTTT. Its translation: CSVPAGDSQRLGEGLFF. The chain recombines TRBV29-1 with TRBJ1-4, with 7 bases aligning to TRBD1. CDR1 and CDR2 from the germline V gene are SQVTM and ANQGSEA. The V gene end was trimmed by 5 bases and the J gene end by 13 bases; junction bases not matched to a gene: 25. The CDR3 is 17 residues long. Looking up the rest from reference TRBV29-1 and TRBJ1-4 gives the full variable domain: SAVISQKPSRDICQRGTSLTIQCQVDSQVTMMFWYRQQPGQSLTLIATANQGSEATYESGFVIDKFPISRPNLTFSTLTVSNMSPEDSSIYLCSVPAGDSQRLGEGLFFGSGTQLSVL.

The CDR3 DNA is TGTGCCAGCAGTGTGAAAGGAGAGTCTGGAAACACCATATATTTT. Translation: CASSVKGESGNTIYF. This chain uses TRBV6-1 with TRBJ1-3; D not certain. V lost 4 bases, J lost 1 base, and 11 bases lay in between. Germline V lookup: CDR1 MNHNS, CDR2 SASEGT. The CDR3 covers 15 residues.

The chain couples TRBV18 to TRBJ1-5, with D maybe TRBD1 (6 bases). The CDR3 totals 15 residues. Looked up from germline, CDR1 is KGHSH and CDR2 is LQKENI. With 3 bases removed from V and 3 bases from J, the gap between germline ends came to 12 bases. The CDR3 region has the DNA TGTGCCAGCTCACCGGGGGGGCCCACCAATCAGCCCCAGCATTTT. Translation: CASSPGGPTNQPQHF. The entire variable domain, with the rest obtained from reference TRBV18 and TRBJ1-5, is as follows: NAGVMQNPRHLVRRRGQEARLRCSPMKGHSHVYWYRQLPEEGLKFMVYLQKENIIDESGMPKERFSAEFPKEGPSILRIQQVVRGDSAAYFCASSPGGPTNQPQHFGDGTRLSIL.

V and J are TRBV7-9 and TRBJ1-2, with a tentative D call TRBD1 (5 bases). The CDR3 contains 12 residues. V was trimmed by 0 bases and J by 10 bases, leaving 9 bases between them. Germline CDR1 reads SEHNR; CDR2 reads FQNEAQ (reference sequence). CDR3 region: CASSLATGIYTF. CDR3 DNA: TGTGCCAGCAGCTTAGCTACAGGCATCTACACCTTC.

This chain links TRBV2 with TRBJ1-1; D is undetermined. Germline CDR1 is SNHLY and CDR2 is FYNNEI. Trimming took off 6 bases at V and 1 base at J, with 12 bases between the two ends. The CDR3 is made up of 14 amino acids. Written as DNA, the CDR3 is TGTGCCAGCAGACCCGAGCGGTCGAACACTGAAGCTTTCTTT. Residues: CASRPERSNTEAFF.

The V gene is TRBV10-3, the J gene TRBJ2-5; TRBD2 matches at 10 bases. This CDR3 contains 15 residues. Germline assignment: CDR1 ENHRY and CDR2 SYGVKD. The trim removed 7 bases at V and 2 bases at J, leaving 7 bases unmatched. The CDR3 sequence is CAITRASGGQETQYF. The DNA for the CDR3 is TGTGCCATCACTAGGGCTAGCGGGGGACAAGAGACCCAGTACTTC.

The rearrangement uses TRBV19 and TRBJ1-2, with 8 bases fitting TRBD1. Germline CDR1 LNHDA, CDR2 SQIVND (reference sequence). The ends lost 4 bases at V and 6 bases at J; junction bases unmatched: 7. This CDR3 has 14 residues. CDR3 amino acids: CASSTGQVWNGYTF. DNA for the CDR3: TGTGCCAGTAGTACGGGACAGGTGTGGAATGGCTACACCTTC.

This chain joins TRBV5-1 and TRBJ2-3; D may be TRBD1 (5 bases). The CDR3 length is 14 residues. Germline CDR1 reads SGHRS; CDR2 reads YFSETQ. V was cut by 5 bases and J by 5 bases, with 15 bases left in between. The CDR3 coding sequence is TGCGCCAGCAGTGATCAGGGAAGGGGAGATACGCAGTATTTT. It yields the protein CASSDQGRGDTQYF.

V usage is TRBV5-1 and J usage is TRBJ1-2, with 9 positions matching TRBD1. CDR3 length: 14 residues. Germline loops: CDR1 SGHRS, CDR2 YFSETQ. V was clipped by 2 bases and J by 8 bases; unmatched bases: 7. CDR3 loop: CASSLAVGQGGYTF. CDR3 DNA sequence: TGCGCCAGCAGCTTAGCCGTGGGACAGGGAGGCTACACCTTC.

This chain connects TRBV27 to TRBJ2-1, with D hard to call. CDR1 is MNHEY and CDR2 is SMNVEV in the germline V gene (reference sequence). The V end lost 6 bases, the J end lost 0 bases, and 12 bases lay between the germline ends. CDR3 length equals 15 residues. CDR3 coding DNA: TGTGCCAGCAGGTCCCAGGTACACTCCTACAATGAGCAGTTCTTC. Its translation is CASRSQVHSYNEQFF.